These T cell receptor beta chains were read from a single sample in a study of T-cell memory formation after mild COVID-19. TCRdb reprocessed the 5' RACE reads via MiXCR and lists one record per CDR3 protein. The sample gives approximately 290,000 distinct CDR3 sequences, around 8% of which show up once; approximately 23% is in the top ten. Specimen: PBMCs or a T cell subset sorted from them (not recorded which). These receptors were obtained from a man aged 18 to 30 who had mild COVID-19 (a few samples of this study predate the infection). Cell type and time point are not known. CDR3s leave out the opening cysteine and the closing phenylalanine or tryptophan.

V	J	CDR3
TRBV18	TRBJ1-2	ASSPPSGDHYGYT
TRBV4-1	TRBJ1-4	ASSQTLLALGAGNEKLF
TRBV10-2	TRBJ1-1	ASSAGTGMAEAF
TRBV20-1	TRBJ2-7	SARDGTPRAEQY
TRBV5-1	TRBJ2-7	ASRRDGSYEQY
TRBV18	TRBJ2-3	ASSPRRGDITDTQY
TRBV5-1	TRBJ2-2	ASSLGDSNVGELF
TRBV3-1	TRBJ2-1	ASSQAPSYNEQF
TRBV20-1	TRBJ2-1	SARLARSYNEQF
TRBV7-9	TRBJ2-2	ASSFEDTGELF
TRBV6-6	TRBJ2-2	ASRGNTGELF
TRBV10-2	TRBJ1-6	ASKMTDRNSPLH
TRBV5-1	TRBJ1-4	ASSRNDRQGEKLF
TRBV9	TRBJ2-3	ASSVTSGGLTDTQY
TRBV7-2	TRBJ1-2	AERGGGYGYT
TRBV5-1	TRBJ1-1	ASSGTGGAGTEAF
TRBV24-1	TRBJ1-5	ATQREGIGPQH
TRBV4-3	TRBJ1-6	ASSPGGDRNSPLH
TRBV10-2	TRBJ2-7	ASRGTPGYEQY
TRBV10-3	TRBJ1-4	ATSRGFSEKLF
TRBV29-1	TRBJ1-1	SVESGGGFRSNTEAF
TRBV5-1	TRBJ2-2	ASSIEYSTGELF
TRBV6-4	TRBJ2-3	ASSDSQGATDTQY
TRBV20-1	TRBJ2-1	SAGDRGLNNEQF
TRBV5-1	TRBJ1-5	ASSLTGLEKQPQH
TRBV7-2	TRBJ2-1	ASRPAGGPRNEQF
TRBV18	TRBJ2-5	TSSPGQGNVETQY
TRBV7-2	TRBJ2-2	ASSVGRSGELF
TRBV7-9	TRBJ1-1	ASTQNTEAF
TRBV11-2	TRBJ2-3	ASSPRDSRSTQY
TRBV14	TRBJ2-5	ASSHIIETQY
TRBV29-1	TRBJ1-1	SVQQGLTNTEAF
TRBV10-3	TRBJ2-3	ATGARVQY
TRBV7-9	TRBJ2-5	ASSLGGWSGGSETQY
TRBV5-4	TRBJ1-1	ASSLGSRTDGTEAF
TRBV7-2	TRBJ1-4	ASSSGAVDEKLF
TRBV7-2	TRBJ2-5	ASSLGGDRGVATQY
TRBV5-1	TRBJ1-1	ASRAGQNTEAF
TRBV19	TRBJ1-1	ASSIRGRGTEAF
TRBV5-4	TRBJ2-7	ASSSGTGLDEQY
TRBV5-1	TRBJ2-7	ASSLQSGEDEQY
TRBV5-1	TRBJ2-6	ASSREYSISGANVLT
TRBV6-1	TRBJ1-1	ASMGTYTEAF
TRBV5-1	TRBJ2-3	ASSLRPRGGLGSTDTQY